This section outlines one TCR beta chain sequence together with its context. The target antigen is unknown. The CDR3 runs to 13 residues. Germline-derived CDR1 and CDR2 are LNHNV and YYDKDF (reference sequence). These data originate in a study of T cells expressing NK-cell markers. With the 5' RACE reads reprocessed, TCRdb shows one record per CDR3 protein and no DNA. Here the sample table reports about 440,000 distinct CDR3 sequences. Study-wide results and limits: The CD3+CD56-NKG2C+ fraction of a few donors was likewise dominated by these clonotypes.

Source material: blood T cells: a sorted CD56 or NKG2C T cell subset, CD4+ or CD8+ T cells, or bulk PBMC T cells (not recorded which). This receptor was identified in a woman between 18 and 75 years old in good health. The gene calls are TRBV15 and TRBJ2-1; the D call from TCRdb, TRBD2, cannot be confirmed without DNA. CDR3 residues: CATRLAGASEQFF.